The entry below gives a single TCR beta chain sequence along with its context. What it recognizes is unknown. TCR alpha and TCR beta cDNA libraries carrying sample barcodes and UMIs came from 5'RACE with constant-segment primers. TCRdb processed the 5' RACE reads anew with MiXCR; each CDR3 protein has one entry. The sample shows 550,000 to 600,000 distinct CDR3 sequences, 17% of them seen only once. This record belongs to a study of T-cell memory formation after mild COVID-19. At the level of the study: Most TCR clusters belonged to a single donor. Points from the study as a whole: The SARS-CoV-2 specificity of second-wave clones reaching peak at day 37 remained unverified.

V was cut by 6 bases and J by 5 bases, with 20 bases left in between. CDR3 length equals 15 residues. In germline, CDR1 is DFQATT, CDR2 SNEGSKA (reference sequence). Sample: PBMCs or a T cell subset sorted from them (not recorded which). The sequence was collected from an adult woman who had mild COVID-19 (a few samples of this study predate the infection). Cell type and time point are not known. The chain couples TRBV20-1 to TRBJ2-1; D may be TRBD2 (6 bases). In DNA form, the CDR3 reads TGCAGTGCAAGGGGTGGACTACTAAAGGACAATGAGCAGTTCTTC. This gives the protein CSARGGLLKDNEQFF.